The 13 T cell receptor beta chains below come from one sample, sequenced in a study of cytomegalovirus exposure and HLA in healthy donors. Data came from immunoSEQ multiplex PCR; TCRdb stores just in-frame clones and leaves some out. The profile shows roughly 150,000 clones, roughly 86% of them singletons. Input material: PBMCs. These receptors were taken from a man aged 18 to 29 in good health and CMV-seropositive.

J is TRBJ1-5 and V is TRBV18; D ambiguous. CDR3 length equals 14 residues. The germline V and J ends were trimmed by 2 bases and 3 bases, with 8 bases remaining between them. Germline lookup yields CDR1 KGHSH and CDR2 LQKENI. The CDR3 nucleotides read TGTGCCAGCTCACCAGCGGGTTTCAATCAGCCCCAGCATTTT. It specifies CASSPAGFNQPQHF.

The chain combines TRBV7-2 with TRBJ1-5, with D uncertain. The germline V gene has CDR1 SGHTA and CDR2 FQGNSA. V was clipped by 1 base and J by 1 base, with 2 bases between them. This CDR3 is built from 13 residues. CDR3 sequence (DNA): TGTGCCAGCAGCTTAGTAAGCAATCAGCCCCAGCATTTT. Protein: CASSLVSNQPQHF.

CDR3 sequence reads: CASSPGVGGYEQYF. CDR3 nucleotides: TGTGCCAGCAGCCCGGGGGTGGGAGGATACGAGCAGTACTTC. The gene calls are TRBV5-4 and TRBJ2-7; possibly TRBD2 for D (6 bases). Trimming removed 4 bases at V and 4 bases at J, with 15 bases between. Germline CDR1 is SGHNT and CDR2 is YYREEE (reference sequence). The CDR3 covers 14 residues. The full variable domain, completed using reference TRBV5-4 and TRBJ2-7, is ETGVTQSPTHLIKTRGQQVTLRCSSQSGHNTVSWYQQALGQGPQFIFQYYREEENGRGNFPPRFSGLQFPNYSSELNVNALELDDSALYLCASSPGVGGYEQYFGPGTRLTVT.

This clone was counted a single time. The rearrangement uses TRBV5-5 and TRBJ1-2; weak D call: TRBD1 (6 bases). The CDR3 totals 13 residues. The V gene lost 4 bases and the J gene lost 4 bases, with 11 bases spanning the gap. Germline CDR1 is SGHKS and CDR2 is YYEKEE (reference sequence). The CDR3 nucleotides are TGTGCCAGCAGCGTGGACAGCAGCTATGGCTACACCTTC. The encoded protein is CASSVDSSYGYTF.

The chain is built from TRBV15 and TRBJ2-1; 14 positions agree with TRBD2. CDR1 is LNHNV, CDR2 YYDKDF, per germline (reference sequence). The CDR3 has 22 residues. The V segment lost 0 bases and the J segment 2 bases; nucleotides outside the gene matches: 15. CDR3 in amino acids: CATSRDRYTGTSGRWPYNEQFF. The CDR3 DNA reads TGTGCCACCAGCAGAGATAGATACACCGGGACTAGCGGGAGATGGCCCTACAATGAGCAGTTCTTC.

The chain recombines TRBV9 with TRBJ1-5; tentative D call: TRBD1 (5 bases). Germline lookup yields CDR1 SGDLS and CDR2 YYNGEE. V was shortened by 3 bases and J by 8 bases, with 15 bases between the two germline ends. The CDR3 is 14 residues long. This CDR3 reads CASSADWSGEPQHF. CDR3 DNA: TGTGCCAGCAGCGCAGATTGGTCGGGGGAGCCCCAGCATTTT. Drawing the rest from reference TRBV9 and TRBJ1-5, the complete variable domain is DSGVTQTPKHLITATGQRVTLRCSPRSGDLSVYWYQQSLDQGLQFLIQYYNGEERAKGNILERFSAQQFPDLHSELNLSSLELGDSALYFCASSADWSGEPQHFGDGTRLSIL.

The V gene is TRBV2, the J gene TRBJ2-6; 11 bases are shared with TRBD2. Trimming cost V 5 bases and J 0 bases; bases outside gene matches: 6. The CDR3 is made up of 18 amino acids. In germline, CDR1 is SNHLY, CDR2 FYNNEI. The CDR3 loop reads CASSRGLADYSGANVLTF. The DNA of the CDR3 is TGTGCCAGCAGTAGGGGACTAGCGGACTACTCTGGGGCCAACGTCCTGACTTTC.

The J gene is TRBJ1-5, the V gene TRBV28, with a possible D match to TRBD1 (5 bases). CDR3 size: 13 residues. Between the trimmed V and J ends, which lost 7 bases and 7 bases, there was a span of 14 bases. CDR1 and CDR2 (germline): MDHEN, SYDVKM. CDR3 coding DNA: TGTGCCAGCACTGGAGGGGTACGGCAGCCCCAGCATTTT. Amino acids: CASTGGVRQPQHF. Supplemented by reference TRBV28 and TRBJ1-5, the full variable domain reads DVKVTQSSRYLVKRTGEKVFLECVQDMDHENMFWYRQDPGLGLRLIYFSYDVKMKEKGDIPEGYSVSREKKERFSLILESASTNQTSMYLCASTGGVRQPQHFGDGTRLSIL.

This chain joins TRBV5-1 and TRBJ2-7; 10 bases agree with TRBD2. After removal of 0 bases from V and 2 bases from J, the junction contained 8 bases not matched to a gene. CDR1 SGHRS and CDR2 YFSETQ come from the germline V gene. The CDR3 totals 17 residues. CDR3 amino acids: CASSLGRAGGRPYEQYF. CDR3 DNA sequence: TGCGCCAGCAGCTTGGGGAGAGCGGGAGGGCGTCCCTACGAGCAGTACTTC.

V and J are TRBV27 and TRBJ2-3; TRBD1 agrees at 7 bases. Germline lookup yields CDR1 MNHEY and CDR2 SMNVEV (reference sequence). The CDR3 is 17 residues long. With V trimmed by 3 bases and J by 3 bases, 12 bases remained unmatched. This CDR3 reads CASSLRRWGTDTDTQYF. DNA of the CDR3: TGTGCCAGCAGTTTGCGAAGGTGGGGGACAGATACAGATACGCAGTATTTT.

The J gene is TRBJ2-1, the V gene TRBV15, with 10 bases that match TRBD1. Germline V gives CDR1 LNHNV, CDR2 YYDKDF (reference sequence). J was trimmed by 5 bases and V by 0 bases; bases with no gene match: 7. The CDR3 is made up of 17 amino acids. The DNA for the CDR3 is TGTGCCACCAGCAGAGAAGATCCGGGACAGGGGAACAATGAGCAGTTCTTC. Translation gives CATSREDPGQGNNEQFF.

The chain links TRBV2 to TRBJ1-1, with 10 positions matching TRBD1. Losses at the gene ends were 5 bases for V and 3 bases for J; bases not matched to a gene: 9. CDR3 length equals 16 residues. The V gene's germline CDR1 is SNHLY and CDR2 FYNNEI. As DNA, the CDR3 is TGTGCCAGCAGTCCCCGAGACAGGGGGCTGGACACTGAAGCTTTCTTT. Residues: CASSPRDRGLDTEAFF.

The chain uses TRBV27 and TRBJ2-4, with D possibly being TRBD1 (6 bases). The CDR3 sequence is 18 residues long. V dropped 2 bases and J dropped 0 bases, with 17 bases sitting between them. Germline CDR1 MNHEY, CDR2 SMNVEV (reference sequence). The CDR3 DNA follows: TGTGCCAGCAGTTTAAACGCAGGGGCAAAGGTAGCCAAAAACATTCAGTACTTC. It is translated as CASSLNAGAKVAKNIQYF.